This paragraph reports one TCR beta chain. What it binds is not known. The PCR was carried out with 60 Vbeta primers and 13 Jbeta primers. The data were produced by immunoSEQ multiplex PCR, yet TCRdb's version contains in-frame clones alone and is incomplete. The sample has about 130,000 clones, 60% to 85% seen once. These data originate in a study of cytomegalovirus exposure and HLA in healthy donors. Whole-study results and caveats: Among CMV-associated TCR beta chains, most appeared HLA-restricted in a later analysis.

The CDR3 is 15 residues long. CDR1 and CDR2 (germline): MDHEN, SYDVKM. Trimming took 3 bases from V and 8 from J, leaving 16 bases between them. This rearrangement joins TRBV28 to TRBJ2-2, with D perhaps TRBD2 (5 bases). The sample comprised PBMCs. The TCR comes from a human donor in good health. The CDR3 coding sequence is TGTGCCAGCAGTTTTTACGGGGAGCCGACTGGGGAGCTGTTTTTT. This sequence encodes CASSFYGEPTGELFF. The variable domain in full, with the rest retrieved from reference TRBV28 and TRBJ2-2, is DVKVTQSSRYLVKRTGEKVFLECVQDMDHENMFWYRQDPGLGLRLIYFSYDVKMKEKGDIPEGYSVSREKKERFSLILESASTNQTSMYLCASSFYGEPTGELFFGEGSRLTVL.